This T cell receptor beta chain was identified during a study of control samples from healthy donors and cancer patients. This CDR3 has 15 amino acids. Germline V gives CDR1 SGHRS, CDR2 YFSETQ. V shed 4 bases and J shed 4 bases, with 17 bases lying between them. The table came from immunoSEQ multiplex PCR; TCRdb's copy has only in-frame clones and leaves some out. The sample includes 250,000 to 300,000 clones, almost 85% of them seen just once. This clone has a single count. V and J are TRBV5-1 and TRBJ1-1, with D possibly TRBD1 on 6 matching bases. The sample consisted of PBMCs. The origin of this receptor is a woman in her sixties or seventies with lung cancer. This chain's CDR3 is CASSPGVVGATEAFF. As DNA, the CDR3 is TGCGCCAGCAGCCCGGGCGTTGTGGGGGCCACTGAAGCTTTCTTT. The full variable domain, rest sourced from reference TRBV5-1 and TRBJ1-1, is KAGVTQTPRYLIKTRGQQVTLSCSPISGHRSVSWYQQTPGQGLQFLFEYFSETQRNKGNFPGRFSGRQFSNSRSEMNVSTLELGDSALYLCASSPGVVGATEAFFGQGTRLTVV.